This T cell receptor beta chain is drawn from a study of cytomegalovirus exposure and HLA in healthy donors. Whole-study findings and limits: Association of roughly 17,000 TCR beta sequences with HLA alleles was found at 0.05 false discovery rate in a later analysis. Roughly uniform sequencing depth across donors was assumed, possibly incorrectly.

Germline V CDR1 and CDR2: MGHDK, SYGVNS. Deletions cut 1 base from V and 0 bases from J, with 10 bases between. CDR3 size: 16 residues. A few counts support this clone. Its antigen is not known. Both 60 Vbeta primers and 13 Jbeta primers went into the PCR. Authors' analysis steps: Roughly 11 million shared chains were among the 60 million to 80 million unique TCR beta chains that a later analysis counted. The method was immunoSEQ multiplex PCR; TCRdb's version includes in-frame clones alone and lacks a portion of them. That table gives V, J and clone size, and the DNA gave D and trimming. The sample has about 94,000 clones, over 65% seen once.

V usage is TRBV25-1 and J usage is TRBJ2-1; D uncertain. Input material: PBMCs. The sequence derives from a young man in good health and CMV-seronegative. CDR3: CASSELPDSSYNEQFF. CDR3 sequence (DNA): TGTGCCAGCAGTGAATTGCCTGACTCCTCCTACAATGAGCAGTTCTTC.